The clone carrying this T cell receptor beta chain has ten or more counts. The target antigen is unknown. Through template switching, a universal primer site was introduced, and the cDNA contained unique molecular identifiers. TCRdb reanalysed the 5' RACE reads using MiXCR and keeps one entry per CDR3 protein. The sample shows just under 650,000 distinct CDR3 sequences, roughly 6.6% of them seen only once. Germline CDR1 is MGHDK and CDR2 is SYGVNS. With 4 bases removed from V and 4 bases from J, the gap between germline ends came to 10 bases. The CDR3 covers 13 residues. This sample is drawn from a study of identical twins. Study-level results: The conclusions drew on cross-sectional statistical analysis instead of tracking the same donors. Zero-insertion analyses could be partly confounded by invariant MAIT and iNKT cells. With abundant cord blood beta clonotypes, insertions were fewer; memory repertoires showed no such pattern.

The sample was also linked to a second study, of yellow fever vaccine responses in identical twins.

Source material: PBMCs. The chain is built from TRBV25-1 and TRBJ1-2; D is unresolved. The source of this sequence is a woman aged 18-29 years in good health. CDR3 in amino acids: CASSALEGYGYTF. The CDR3 DNA sequence: TGTGCCAGCAGTGCCCTAGAGGGCTATGGCTACACCTTC.